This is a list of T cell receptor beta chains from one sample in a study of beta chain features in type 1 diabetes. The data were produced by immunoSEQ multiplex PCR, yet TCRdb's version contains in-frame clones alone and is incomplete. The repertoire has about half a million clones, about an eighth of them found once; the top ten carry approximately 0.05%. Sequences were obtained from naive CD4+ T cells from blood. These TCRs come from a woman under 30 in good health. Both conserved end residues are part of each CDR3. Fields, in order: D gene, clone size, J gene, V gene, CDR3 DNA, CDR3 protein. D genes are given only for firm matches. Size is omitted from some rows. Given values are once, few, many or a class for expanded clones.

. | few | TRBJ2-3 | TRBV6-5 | TGTGCCAGCCGAACCACAGATACGCAGTATTTT | CASRTTDTQYF
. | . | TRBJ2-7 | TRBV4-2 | TGTGCCAGCAGCCAAGACCGACTTTCCTACGAGCAGTACTTC | CASSQDRLSYEQYF
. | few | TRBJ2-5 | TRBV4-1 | TGCGCCAGCAGCCAACCAGGACAGTCCCAAGAGACCCAGTACTTC | CASSQPGQSQETQYF
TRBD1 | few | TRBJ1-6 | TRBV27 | TGTGCCAGCAGTTTACTCCACAGGGGATTAATAATAGATTCACCCCTCCACTTT | CASSLLHRGLIIDSPLHF
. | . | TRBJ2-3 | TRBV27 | TGTGCCAGCAGCTTTTTACGGAGCACAGATACGCAGTATTTT | CASSFLRSTDTQYF
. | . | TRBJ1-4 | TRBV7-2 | TGTGCCAGCAGCGCCGAATCGGCTAATGAAAAACTGTTTTTT | CASSAESANEKLFF
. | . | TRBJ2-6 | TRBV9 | TGTGCCAGCAGCAAAACGACGGGAGCTGGGGCCAACGTCCTGACTTTC | CASSKTTGAGANVLTF
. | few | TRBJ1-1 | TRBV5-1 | TGCGCCAGCAGTCGGGAGTTGAACACTGAAGCTTTCTTT | CASSRELNTEAFF
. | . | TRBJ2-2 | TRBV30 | TGTGCCTGGACCCGGGGGCCCCTGGCCACCGGGGAGCTGTTTTTT | CAWTRGPLATGELFF
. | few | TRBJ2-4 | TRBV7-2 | TGTGCCAGCAGCTTAGCCGGAAGAATCAAAAACATTCAGTACTTC | CASSLAGRIKNIQYF
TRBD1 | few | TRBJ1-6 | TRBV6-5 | TGTGCCATATCGACAGGGTTAAATTCACCCCTCCACTTT | CAISTGLNSPLHF
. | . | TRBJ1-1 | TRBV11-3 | TGTGCCAGCAGCTTGGCCAACACTGAAGCTTTCTTT | CASSLANTEAFF
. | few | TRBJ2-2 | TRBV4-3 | TGCGCCAGCAGCCAACGATACGGCGGGGAGCTGTTTTTT | CASSQRYGGELFF
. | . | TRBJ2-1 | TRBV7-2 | TGTGCCAGCAGCCCACAGGGAATTGGTGAGCAGTTCTTC | CASSPQGIGEQFF
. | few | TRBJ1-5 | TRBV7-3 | TGTGCCAGCAGCTTAAATAAGAATCAGCCCCAGCATTTT | CASSLNKNQPQHF
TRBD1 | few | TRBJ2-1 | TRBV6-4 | TGTGCCAGCAGTCCTTCAGGACAGGGGAGGCACAATGAGCAGTTCTTC | CASSPSGQGRHNEQFF
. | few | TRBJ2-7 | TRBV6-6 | TGTGCCAGCAGTTACACCACGATTGGGTCAACGAACGAGCAGTACTTC | CASSYTTIGSTNEQYF
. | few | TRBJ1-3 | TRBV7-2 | TGTGCCAGCAGCTTAGCCACAGCCTACTCTGGAAACACCATATATTTT | CASSLATAYSGNTIYF
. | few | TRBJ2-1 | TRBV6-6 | TGTGCCAGCAGCTATGGACAGTTCAATGAGCAGTTCTTC | CASSYGQFNEQFF
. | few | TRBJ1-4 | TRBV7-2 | TGTGCCAGCAGCTTTGCAACTAATGAAAAACTGTTTTTT | CASSFATNEKLFF
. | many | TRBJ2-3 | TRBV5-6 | TGTGCCAGCAGCTTGTCCGGGACCACAGATACGCAGTATTTT | CASSLSGTTDTQYF
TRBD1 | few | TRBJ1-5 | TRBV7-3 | TGTGCCAGCAGGCCTACAGGGGGCAAGCAGCCCCAGCATTTT | CASRPTGGKQPQHF
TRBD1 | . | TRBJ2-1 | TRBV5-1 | TGCGCCAGCAGCTCCCGGGACAGCTCCTACAATGAGCAGTTCTTC | CASSSRDSSYNEQFF
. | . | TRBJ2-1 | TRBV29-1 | TGCAGCGTTGGGGGGAATGAGCAGTTCTTC | CSVGGNEQFF
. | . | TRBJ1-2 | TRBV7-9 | TGTGCCAGCAGCTTAGTACAAGAGGACTATGGCTACACCTTC | CASSLVQEDYGYTF
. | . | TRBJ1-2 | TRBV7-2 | TGTGCCAGCAGCCGATCAGCCGGAAGGGATGGCTACACCTTC | CASSRSAGRDGYTF
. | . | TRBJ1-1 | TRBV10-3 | TGTGCCATCAGACCTCAGGGCTGGGGGAACACTGAAGCTTTCTTT | CAIRPQGWGNTEAFF
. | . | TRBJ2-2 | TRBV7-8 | TGTGCCAGCAGCTTAGTTGGCGGGGAGCTGTTTTTT | CASSLVGGELFF
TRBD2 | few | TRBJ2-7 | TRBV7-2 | TGTGCCAGCAGCTTAGAGCGGGGCCATCCCTACGAGCAGTACTTC | CASSLERGHPYEQYF
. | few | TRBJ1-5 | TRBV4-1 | TGCGCCAGCAGCCAAAATGACAGAAGAAATCAGCCCCAGCATTTT | CASSQNDRRNQPQHF
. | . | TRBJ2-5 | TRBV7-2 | TGTGCCAGCAGCCTCGCTAGCGTCCAAGAGACCCAGTACTTC | CASSLASVQETQYF
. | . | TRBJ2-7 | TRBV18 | TGTGCCAGCTCACCACCGGGAAGGGCTAACTACGAGCAGTACTTC | CASSPPGRANYEQYF
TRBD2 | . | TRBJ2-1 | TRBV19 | TGTGCCAGTAGTAATCCGGGACTAGCGACAGGGGAGCAGTTCTTC | CASSNPGLATGEQFF
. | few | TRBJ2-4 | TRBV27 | TGTGCCAGCAGTTTGGCACCGGTCGGACCTCAGTACTTC | CASSLAPVGPQYF
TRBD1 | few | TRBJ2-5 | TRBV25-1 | TGTGCCAGCAGTGACCCTTACCGGACAGGCCGGGAGACCCAGTACTTC | CASSDPYRTGRETQYF
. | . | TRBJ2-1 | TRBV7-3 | TGTGCCAGCAGCCTACTGGAGAGGGCTGAGCAGTTCTTC | CASSLLERAEQFF
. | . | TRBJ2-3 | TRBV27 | TGTGCCAGCAGGGGCCCTAGCACAGATACGCAGTATTTT | CASRGPSTDTQYF
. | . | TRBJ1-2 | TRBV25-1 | TGTGCCAGCAGTAATCCAGGGGATGTCTATGGCTACACCTTC | CASSNPGDVYGYTF
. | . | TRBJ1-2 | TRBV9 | TGTGCCAGCAGCGAACCCGGTTATGGCTACACCTTC | CASSEPGYGYTF
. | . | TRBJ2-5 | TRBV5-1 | TGCGCCAGCAGCGTGACAGTCCAAGAGACCCAGTACTTC | CASSVTVQETQYF
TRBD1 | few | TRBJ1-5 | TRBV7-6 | TGTGCCAGCAGCGGGACAGGCAATCAGCCCCAGCATTTT | CASSGTGNQPQHF
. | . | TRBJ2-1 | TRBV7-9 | TGTGCCAGCAGCTTAGTTGGGGACAATGAGCAGTTCTTC | CASSLVGDNEQFF
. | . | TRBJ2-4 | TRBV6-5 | TGTGCCAGCAGTTACTCGCGAGAAGACAAAAACATTCAGTACTTC | CASSYSREDKNIQYF
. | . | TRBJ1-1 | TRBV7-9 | TGTGCCAGCAGCATTAAGGGGGGCACTGAAGCTTTCTTT | CASSIKGGTEAFF
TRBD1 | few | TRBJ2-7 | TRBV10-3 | TGTGCCTCACTATCCGGGACAGGGGCGAGTTACGAGCAGTACTTC | CASLSGTGASYEQYF
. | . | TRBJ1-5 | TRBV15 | TGTGCCACCAGCAGATCCGGGACACTGGGTCAGCCCCAGCATTTT | CATSRSGTLGQPQHF
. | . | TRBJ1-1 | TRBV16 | TGTGCCAGCAGCCAACGGGGGAGTACTGAAGCTTTCTTT | CASSQRGSTEAFF
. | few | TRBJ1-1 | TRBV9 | TGTGCCAGCTCCGCACCGACAGCTCCCAACACTGAAGCTTTCTTT | CASSAPTAPNTEAFF
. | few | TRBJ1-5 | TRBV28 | TGTGCCAGCAGGGAAAAAAGCAATCAGCCCCAGCATTTT | CASREKSNQPQHF
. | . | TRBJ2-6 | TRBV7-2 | TGTGCCAGCAGCTTCACCATCTCTGGGGCCAACGTCCTGACTTTC | CASSFTISGANVLTF